This is a list of T cell receptor beta chains from one sample in a study of T cells in Graves' hyperthyroidism and ophthalmopathy. TCRdb re-called the multiplex PCR reads through MiXCR, storing one row per CDR3 protein. The sample has fewer than 700,000 distinct CDR3 sequences, approximately 17% seen once. The sample comprised blood. These TCRs come from a young woman with Graves' ophthalmopathy. Each CDR3 is given with its conserved first and last residue. The order of the fields is D gene, clone size, CDR3 length, J gene, V gene, CDR3 DNA, CDR3 protein. A D gene is named only where the DNA matches it firmly. The size of a clone is reported for some rows only, either as once, few or many, or as a class for expanded clones.

D: TRBD1; size: -; length: 15; J: TRBJ1-2; V: TRBV19; DNA: TGTGCCAGTAGTACTCGACAGGGGACCCCAAATGGCTACACCTTC; CDR3: CASSTRQGTPNGYTF
D: -; size: few; length: 14; J: TRBJ2-7; V: TRBV19; DNA: TGTGCCAGTAGTATGGCCGGGAGCTCCAACGAGCAGTACTTC; CDR3: CASSMAGSSNEQYF
D: -; size: few; length: 12; J: TRBJ1-2; V: TRBV6-1; DNA: TGTGCCAGCAGGACAGAAGTCTATGGCTACACCTTC; CDR3: CASRTEVYGYTF
D: -; size: -; length: 17; J: TRBJ2-5; V: TRBV12-3/TRBV12-4; DNA: TGTGCCAGCAGTTTATTATGGACAGAGACTTACCAAGAGACCCAGTACTTC; CDR3: CASSLLWTETYQETQYF
D: TRBD1; size: many; length: 19; J: TRBJ2-3; V: TRBV6-1; DNA: TGTGCCAGCAGTGAGACGCATGACCTGACAGGGACAGTGGCAGATACGCAGTATTTT; CDR3: CASSETHDLTGTVADTQYF
D: -; size: few; length: 13; J: TRBJ1-2; V: TRBV7-2; DNA: TGTGCCAGCAGCCGCCTGGGTCCGCAGGGCTACACCTTC; CDR3: CASSRLGPQGYTF
D: -; size: many; length: 15; J: TRBJ1-1; V: TRBV7-4; DNA: TGTGCCAGCAGCTTAGCGCCAGGGCGAGTCACTGAAGCTTTCTTT; CDR3: CASSLAPGRVTEAFF
D: TRBD1; size: -; length: 19; J: TRBJ2-6; V: TRBV9; DNA: TGTGCCAGCAGCGTTCAAGCAGGGACAGGGCTCTCTGGGGCCAACGTCCTGACTTTC; CDR3: CASSVQAGTGLSGANVLTF
D: -; size: many; length: 16; J: TRBJ1-1; V: TRBV6-5; DNA: TGTGCCAGCAGTTACTCGATGATGAGGGGAGACACTGAAGCTTTCTTT; CDR3: CASSYSMMRGDTEAFF
D: TRBD2; size: -; length: 16; J: TRBJ2-7; V: TRBV4-3; DNA: TGCGCCAGCAGCCAAGATTTCTCGCGGGAGGGCTACGAGCAGTACTTC; CDR3: CASSQDFSREGYEQYF
D: TRBD2; size: few; length: 15; J: TRBJ2-7; V: TRBV20-1; DNA: TGCAGTGCTAGGGTTCGGCGGGGGTTTTCCTACGAGCAGTACTTC; CDR3: CSARVRRGFSYEQYF
D: -; size: -; length: 15; J: TRBJ1-2; V: TRBV6-2/TRBV6-3; DNA: TGTGCCAGCAGCTCCCCATTGACAGCCAACTATGGCTACACCTTC; CDR3: CASSSPLTANYGYTF
D: -; size: many; length: 16; J: TRBJ2-1; V: TRBV18; DNA: TGTGCCAGCTCACCCGAGACAGGCCTACCCTACAATGAGCAGTTCTTC; CDR3: CASSPETGLPYNEQFF
D: -; size: -; length: 16; J: TRBJ2-1; V: TRBV9; DNA: TGTGCCAGCAGCGTGGGGGGGCAGGCTACCTACAATGAGCAGTTCTTC; CDR3: CASSVGGQATYNEQFF
D: TRBD1; size: many; length: 14; J: TRBJ2-1; V: TRBV28; DNA: TGTGCCAGCAGGGGGACAGGCTCCTACAATGAGCAGTTCTTC; CDR3: CASRGTGSYNEQFF
D: -; size: many; length: 17; J: TRBJ1-1; V: TRBV11-1; DNA: TGTGCCAGCAGCTTAGCCTTCGGGGGGCGGACGAACACTGAAGCTTTCTTT; CDR3: CASSLAFGGRTNTEAFF
D: TRBD2; size: many; length: 13; J: TRBJ2-1; V: TRBV28; DNA: TGTGCCAGCTCGGCGGGGGGGCAGAATGAGCAGTTCTTC; CDR3: CASSAGGQNEQFF